The 3 T cell receptor beta chains below come from one sample, sequenced in a study of OX40 agonist ivuxolimab in advanced cancers. TCRdb keeps only in-frame clones here, not all; method: immunoSEQ multiplex PCR. Among over 60,000 clones listed, roughly 94% were seen once. The sequencing here drew on CD4+ or CD8+ T cells sorted from blood, taken in a trial of the OX40 agonist ivuxolimab. These TCRs come from an adult with an advanced solid tumor such as melanoma, head and neck, liver or kidney cancer.

The chain employs TRBV7-2 and TRBJ2-3; TRBD2 agrees at 9 bases. The germline CDR1 and CDR2 sequences are SGHTA and FQGNSA. The trim removed 4 bases at V and 1 base at J, leaving 3 bases unmatched. This CDR3 spans 15 amino acids. CDR3 in amino acids: CASSSRTSGTDTQYF. The CDR3 DNA reads TGTGCCAGCAGCTCGCGGACTAGCGGCACAGATACGCAGTATTTT.

The genes are TRBV6-5 and TRBJ2-1; weak D call: TRBD1 (6 bases). Per germline, CDR1 MNHEY and CDR2 SVGAGI. Deletions cut 2 bases from V and 7 bases from J, with 15 bases between. The CDR3 has 15 amino acids. CDR3 sequence reads: CASSYAGVGANEQFF. CDR3 DNA: TGTGCCAGCAGTTACGCAGGGGTCGGGGCGAATGAGCAGTTCTTC.

CDR3 DNA: TGTGCCAGCTCATCCCGAGAGACCCAGTACTTC. It yields the protein CASSSRETQYF. The V call is TRBV14, the J call TRBJ2-5; D remains unclear. Trimming removed 8 bases from V and 4 bases from J, with 8 bases in between. CDR1 is SGHDN, CDR2 FVKESK, per germline. The CDR3 consists of 11 residues.